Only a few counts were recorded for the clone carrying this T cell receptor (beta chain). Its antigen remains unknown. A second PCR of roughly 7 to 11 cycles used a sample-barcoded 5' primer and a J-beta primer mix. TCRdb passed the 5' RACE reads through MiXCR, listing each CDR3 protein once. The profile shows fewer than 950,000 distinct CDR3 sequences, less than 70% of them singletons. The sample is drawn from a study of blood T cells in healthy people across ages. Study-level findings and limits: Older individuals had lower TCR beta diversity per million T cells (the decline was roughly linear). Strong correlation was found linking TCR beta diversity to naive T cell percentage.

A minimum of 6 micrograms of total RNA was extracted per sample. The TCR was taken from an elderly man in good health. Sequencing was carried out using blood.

The CDR3 loop is CASSQTTGGTGTEAFF. CDR3 nucleotide sequence: TGTGCCAGCAGCCAAACCACGGGGGGGACGGGCACTGAAGCTTTCTTT. The chain joins TRBV3-1 to TRBJ1-1, with D tentatively TRBD1 (5 bases). Per the germline V gene, CDR1 is LGHDT and CDR2 is YNNKEL (reference sequence). V was clipped by 2 bases and J by 4 bases, with 17 bases between them. The CDR3 has 16 amino acids.